One sample yielded the 4 T cell receptor beta chains listed below, sequenced in a study of T cell repertoires in cytomegalovirus infection. In TCRdb, the reads were re-called with MiXCR into one record per CDR3 protein. The data contain 150,000 to 200,000 distinct CDR3 sequences, 14% of them singletons. Sequences were obtained from PBMCs. The receptors derive from a human donor in good health (CMV status not recorded). Some clones in this sample may be carry-over from other donors' samples.

The table lists this clonotype with a few counts. The chain carries TRBV6-2 or TRBV6-3 and TRBJ2-7; either TRBD1 or TRBD2 may supply D (5 bases each). Germline CDR1 reads MNHEY; CDR2 reads SVGEGT. The CDR3 is made up of 11 amino acids. Trimming stripped 8 bases from V and 3 bases from J, with 8 bases between. In DNA, the CDR3 is TGTGCCAGCGGGGGATACTACGAGCAGTACTTC. Translating gives CASGGYYEQYF.

The chain links TRBV2 to TRBJ1-4, with D hard to call. CDR1 is SNHLY, CDR2 FYNNEI, per germline. The CDR3 is 14 residues long. V lost 1 base and J lost 4, with 7 bases in between. Here the CDR3 reads CASSEELSNEKLFF. DNA for the CDR3: TGTGCCAGCAGTGAAGAGTTAAGTAATGAAAAACTGTTTTTT.

A few counts support this clonotype. V gene TRBV7-9 combines with J gene TRBJ1-5; TRBD1 aligns across 7 bases. The CDR3 totals 15 residues. Trimming removed 1 base from V and 6 bases from J; junction bases left unmatched: 6. CDR1 is SEHNR, CDR2 FQNEAQ, per germline (reference sequence). CDR3 protein: CASSLEGQQIQPQHF. CDR3 nucleotide sequence: TGTGCCAGCAGCTTAGAGGGACAGCAAATTCAGCCCCAGCATTTT.

This clonotype was seen more than once but under ten times. The chain recombines TRBV7-2 with TRBJ1-2; the D gene is possibly TRBD1 (5 bases). The V end lost 3 bases, the J end lost 4 bases, and 15 bases lay between the germline ends. The CDR3 runs 15 residues. Germline assignment: CDR1 SGHTA and CDR2 FQGNSA. This CDR3 is CASSFDSDPAYGYTF. In DNA form, the CDR3 reads TGTGCCAGCAGCTTTGACAGCGACCCTGCCTATGGCTACACCTTC.